This T cell receptor (beta chain) was obtained from a study of blood T cell repertoires in COVID-19. Study-level background: COVID-19 samples, acute and convalescent, were from the United States, Italy and Spain.

Germline values: CDR1 MNHNY, CDR2 SVGAGI (reference sequence). The V segment lost 4 bases and the J segment 7 bases; nucleotides outside the gene matches: 7. This CDR3 has 15 amino acids. Original processing notes: Reference gene primer amplification yielded estimated nucleated cell counts. The repertoire was sequenced with immunoSEQ multiplex PCR; TCRdb's copy has only in-frame clones and lacks some. That table is the source of V, J and clone size, and D and trimming were worked out from the DNA. The sample carries 250,000 to 350,000 clones, 80% to 95% recorded once. This TCR derives from a woman aged 25 to 39 with COVID-19, enrolled during active disease. Sequenced sample: peripheral blood. V usage is TRBV6-6 and J usage is TRBJ1-4, with 9 bases lining up with TRBD1. The CDR3, as DNA: TGTGCCAGCAGTTCTTTGGACAGGGGTCTTGAAAAACTGTTTTTT. Translating gives CASSSLDRGLEKLFF.